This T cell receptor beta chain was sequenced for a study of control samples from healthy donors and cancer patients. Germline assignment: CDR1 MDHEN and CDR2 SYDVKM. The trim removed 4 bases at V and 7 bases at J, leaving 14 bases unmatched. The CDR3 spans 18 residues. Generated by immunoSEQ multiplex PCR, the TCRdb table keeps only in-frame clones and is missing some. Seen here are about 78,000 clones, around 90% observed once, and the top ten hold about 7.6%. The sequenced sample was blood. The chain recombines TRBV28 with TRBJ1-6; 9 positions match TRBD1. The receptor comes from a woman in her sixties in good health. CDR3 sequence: CASSSIITGGAENSPLHF. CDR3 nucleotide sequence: TGTGCCAGCAGTTCGATCATTACAGGGGGCGCAGAGAATTCACCCCTCCACTTT.